The rows below give T cell receptor beta chains drawn from one sample of a study of Graves' ophthalmopathy and Graves' hyperthyroidism. MiXCR was run by TCRdb on the multiplex PCR reads, yielding one entry per CDR3 protein. Here the sample spans around 1,200,000 distinct CDR3 sequences, about two fifths being singletons. The sequenced material came from peripheral blood or thyroid tissue (not recorded which). The receptors originated from an adult man with Graves' hyperthyroidism. CDR3s include the opening cysteine and the closing phenylalanine or tryptophan. D genes are given only for firm matches. Not all rows give a size; the values are once, few, many and, for expanded clones, a class.

j_gene	abundance	len	d_gene	v_gene	CDR3nt	CDR3aa
TRBJ1-1	few	13	-	TRBV25-1	TGTGCCAGCTTGGTGGGGGGAGGCACTGAAGCTTTCTTT	CASLVGGGTEAFF
TRBJ2-2	many	14	-	TRBV7-2	TGTGCCAGCAGCTCCCTGCTCAACACCGGGGAGCTGTTTTTT	CASSSLLNTGELFF
TRBJ2-7	-	15	TRBD1	TRBV15	TGTGCCACCAGCAGCAGACAGGGCTTGACCTACGAGCAGTACTTC	CATSSRQGLTYEQYF
TRBJ1-2	-	14	-	TRBV10-2	TGTGCCAGCAGTTACTCGAACAGCTACTATGGCTACACCTTC	CASSYSNSYYGYTF
TRBJ2-5	-	15	TRBD1	TRBV7-8	TGTGCCAGCAGCCCTAGACAGGGGGCGAGGAAGACCCAGTACTTC	CASSPRQGARKTQYF
TRBJ1-5	many	14	-	TRBV25-1	TGTGCCAGCAGTGAATTGTTAGGCAATCAGCCCCAGCATTTT	CASSELLGNQPQHF
TRBJ1-2	few	16	TRBD1	TRBV19	TGTGCCAGTAGTATAGATCCCGACAGGGTTTGGAATGGCTACACCTTC	CASSIDPDRVWNGYTF
TRBJ2-2	many	14	-	TRBV7-6	TGTGCCAGCAGCTCCCTGGGGGGGCCCGGGGAGCTGTTTTTT	CASSSLGGPGELFF
TRBJ1-2	-	15	-	TRBV5-1	TGCGCCAGCAGCACCCCGGACGGTCGGTACTATGGCTACACCTTC	CASSTPDGRYYGYTF
TRBJ2-7	-	15	-	TRBV29-1	TGCAGCGTTGAAGGCGGGACAACGCACACCTACGAGCAGTACTTC	CSVEGGTTHTYEQYF
TRBJ1-1	many	15	-	TRBV4-2	TGTGCCAGCAGCCAAGGGGACGGGCTGAACACTGAAGCTTTCTTT	CASSQGDGLNTEAFF
TRBJ2-7	many	15	TRBD2	TRBV2	TGTGCCAGCAGTGAACGCGGGAGTTTCACTTACGAGCAGTACTTC	CASSERGSFTYEQYF
TRBJ1-2	-	12	-	TRBV6-2/TRBV6-3	TGTGCCAGCACAGCCGAGGACTATGGCTACACCTTC	CASTAEDYGYTF
TRBJ2-2	-	18	-	TRBV5-1	TGCGCCAGCAGCTTGGGCAGGGGGGAATCCCCGAACACCGGGGAGCTGTTTTTT	CASSLGRGESPNTGELFF
TRBJ2-7	-	16	-	TRBV12-3/TRBV12-4	TGTGCCAGCAGTTTATCCCCCGCGACGAGAATCTACGAGCAGTACTTC	CASSLSPATRIYEQYF
TRBJ2-2	-	15	TRBD2	TRBV12-3/TRBV12-4	TGTGCCAGCAAAGAAGCGGGGGGGCTCGCCGGGGAGCTGTTTTTT	CASKEAGGLAGELFF
TRBJ1-5	many	14	-	TRBV12-3/TRBV12-4	TGTGCCAGCAGTTTTACAGATAGCAATCAGCCCCAGCATTTT	CASSFTDSNQPQHF
TRBJ1-2	-	12	-	TRBV20-1	TGCAGTGCTAGGTCGGAGCTCTGGGGCTACACCTTC	CSARSELWGYTF
TRBJ1-6	-	15	-	TRBV12-3/TRBV12-4	TGTGCCAGCAGTTTAGCGGGGGGGTCGAATTCACCCCTCCACTTT	CASSLAGGSNSPLHF
TRBJ2-7	-	15	TRBD1	TRBV7-3	TGTGCCAGCAGCTTAGCTAACAGGGGGAACGACGAGCAGTACTTC	CASSLANRGNDEQYF
TRBJ1-2	-	13	TRBD1	TRBV10-3	TGTGCCATCAGTGCCAGGACAGGTAGCGGCTACACCTTC	CAISARTGSGYTF
TRBJ2-7	few	14	TRBD1	TRBV29-1	TGCAGCGTTGAAAGGGACAGCCAATCCTACGAGCAGTACTTC	CSVERDSQSYEQYF
TRBJ1-5	many	14	-	TRBV7-4	TGTGCCAGCGGAGCCGCAGTGGCCAATCAGCCCCAGCATTTT	CASGAAVANQPQHF
TRBJ1-4	-	16	-	TRBV19	TGTGCCAGTAGTATACAGACGTCAGCGGCTAATGAAAAACTGTTTTTT	CASSIQTSAANEKLFF
TRBJ2-5	-	17	TRBD1	TRBV12-3/TRBV12-4	TGTGCCAGCAGCCGACGAACAGGGGGCAGGTGGCAAGAGACCCAGTACTTC	CASSRRTGGRWQETQYF
TRBJ2-2	many	14	TRBD1	TRBV29-1	TGCAGCGTTTTTATTGACAGGGCGGTCGGGGAGCTGTTTTTT	CSVFIDRAVGELFF
TRBJ1-1	few	15	-	TRBV11-2	TGTGCCAGCACCCTTGGTGGGGGGCCCAACACTGAAGCTTTCTTT	CASTLGGGPNTEAFF
TRBJ1-2	many	13	-	TRBV14	TGTGCCAGCAGCCAGGCCAAGAACTATGGCTACACCTTC	CASSQAKNYGYTF
TRBJ1-5	-	13	-	TRBV24-1	TGTGCCACCAGTGATGGCGGGGTGCAGCCCCAGCATTTT	CATSDGGVQPQHF
TRBJ2-7	many	15	TRBD1	TRBV2	TGTGCCAGCAGTTATCTCGGGGGACAGGAGTACGAGCAGTACTTC	CASSYLGGQEYEQYF
TRBJ1-5	-	14	-	TRBV7-9	TGCGCCAGCAGCCCGGGGCGGACAGTTAACTACGAGCATTTT	CASSPGRTVNYEHF
TRBJ2-5	-	15	TRBD2	TRBV29-1	TGCAGCGTCGCGGCTAGCGGGGGGTTCCAAGAGACCCAGTACTTC	CSVAASGGFQETQYF
TRBJ1-2	many	15	-	TRBV20-1	TGCAGTGCTAGACCGGCAGGGCCCTTACAATATGGCTACACCTTC	CSARPAGPLQYGYTF
TRBJ2-7	-	14	-	TRBV6-2/TRBV6-3	TGTGCCAGCAGTCACAATTCAGGATCCTACGAGCAGTACTTC	CASSHNSGSYEQYF
TRBJ1-1	-	13	-	TRBV7-9	TGTGCCAGCAGCTTAGGACAGGAAGGCCGGGCTTTCTTT	CASSLGQEGRAFF
TRBJ2-7	many	12	-	TRBV20-1	TGCAGTTCGACAGGGGAGGGCTACGAGCAGTACTTC	CSSTGEGYEQYF
TRBJ1-4	many	15	TRBD1	TRBV6-6	TGTGCCAGCAGTTACGCAGGGGGAAGGAGTGAAAAACTGTTTTTT	CASSYAGGRSEKLFF
TRBJ1-2	many	15	-	TRBV16	TGTGCCAGCAGCCAATCAGACGAAGCTCGTTATGGCTACACCTTC	CASSQSDEARYGYTF
TRBJ2-7	-	13	-	TRBV20-1	TGCAGTGCTAGTGGGTTGGGGTCCTACGAGCAGTACTTC	CSASGLGSYEQYF
TRBJ2-7	many	16	TRBD1	TRBV7-2	TGTGCCAGCAGCTCTCACAGGACAGGGGGGTTCTACGAGCAGTACTTC	CASSSHRTGGFYEQYF
TRBJ2-7	few	20	TRBD2	TRBV2	TGTGCCAGCGGGGGAGATAGTAGGGGGCGGAGAACTAGCGGGAGTTACGAGCAGTACTTC	CASGGDSRGRRTSGSYEQYF
TRBJ1-5	many	15	-	TRBV7-2	TGTGCCAGCAGCTTAGCATGGGGCGGTAATCAGCCCCAGCATTTT	CASSLAWGGNQPQHF
TRBJ2-7	-	15	TRBD2	TRBV20-1	TGCAGTGCTGGGGGGACTAGCGGGTACGCCTACGAGCAGTACTTC	CSAGGTSGYAYEQYF
TRBJ2-5	-	12	TRBD2	TRBV12-3/TRBV12-4	TGTGCCAGCACGGGAGGCGGGCCGACCCAGTACTTC	CASTGGGPTQYF
TRBJ1-2	-	17	-	TRBV7-9	TGTGCCAGCAGCTTAGCGCAACAGGGTACCCCACTCGCTGGCTACACCTTC	CASSLAQQGTPLAGYTF
TRBJ1-6	-	16	TRBD1	TRBV25-1	TGTGCCAGCAGTGGTTCAGGGGGCGCGACCTATTCACCCCTCCACTTT	CASSGSGGATYSPLHF
TRBJ1-5	many	15	-	TRBV19	TGTGCCAGTGGAGCGGGACAAAAAAGCAATCAGCCCCAGCATTTT	CASGAGQKSNQPQHF
TRBJ2-2	-	10	-	TRBV11-2	TGTGCCAGCGTCTCCGGGGAGCTGTTTTTT	CASVSGELFF
TRBJ2-3	few	14	-	TRBV20-1	TGCAGTGCCCGATTTCCCGGGGTCACAGATACGCAGTATTTT	CSARFPGVTDTQYF
TRBJ1-2	-	20	TRBD1	TRBV10-3	TGTGCCACCAGCCCGGGACAGGGTGCGCGTTGTCTCGAGCGCAACTATGGCTACACCTTC	CATSPGQGARCLERNYGYTF
TRBJ1-4	many	14	TRBD1	TRBV7-9	TGTGCCAGCAGCTTAAGGACAGGGAATGAAAAACTGTTTTTT	CASSLRTGNEKLFF
TRBJ1-3	few	15	-	TRBV12-3/TRBV12-4	TGTGCCAGCAGTCCACCGGGACGATTCGGAAACACCATATATTTT	CASSPPGRFGNTIYF
TRBJ1-1	-	15	-	TRBV12-3/TRBV12-4	TGTGCCAGCAGTCAGGGGCCGCAAATGAACACTGAAGCTTTCTTT	CASSQGPQMNTEAFF
TRBJ2-5	many	13	-	TRBV20-1	TGCAGTGCTAGGTCGGGTTACCTGGAGACCCAGTACTTC	CSARSGYLETQYF
TRBJ2-7	-	17	TRBD1	TRBV19	TGTGCCAGTAGTGTGGGACCGGGACAGGCGTTCTCCTACGAGCAGTACTTC	CASSVGPGQAFSYEQYF